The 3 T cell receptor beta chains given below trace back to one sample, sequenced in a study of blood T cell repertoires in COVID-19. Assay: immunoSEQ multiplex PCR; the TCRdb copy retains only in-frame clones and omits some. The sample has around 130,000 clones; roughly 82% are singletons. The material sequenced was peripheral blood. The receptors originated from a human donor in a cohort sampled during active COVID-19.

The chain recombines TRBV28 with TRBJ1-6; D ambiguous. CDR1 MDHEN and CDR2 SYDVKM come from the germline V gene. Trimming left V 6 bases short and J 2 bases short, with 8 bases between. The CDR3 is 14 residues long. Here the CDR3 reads CASSPPAYNSPLHF. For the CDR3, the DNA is TGTGCCAGCAGCCCCCCGGCCTATAATTCACCCCTCCACTTT.

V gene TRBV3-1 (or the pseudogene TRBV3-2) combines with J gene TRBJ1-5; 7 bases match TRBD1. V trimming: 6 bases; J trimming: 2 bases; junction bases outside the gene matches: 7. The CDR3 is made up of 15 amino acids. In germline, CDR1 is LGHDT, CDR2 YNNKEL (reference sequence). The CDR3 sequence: CASRSRQGGNQPQHF. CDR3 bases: TGTGCCAGCAGAAGCCGACAGGGTGGCAATCAGCCCCAGCATTTT.

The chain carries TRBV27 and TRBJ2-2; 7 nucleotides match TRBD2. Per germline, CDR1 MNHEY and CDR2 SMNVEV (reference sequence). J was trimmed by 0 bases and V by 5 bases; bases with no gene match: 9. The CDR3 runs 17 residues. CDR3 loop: CASSPWGGAANTGELFF. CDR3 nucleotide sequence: TGTGCCAGCAGTCCTTGGGGAGGGGCGGCGAACACCGGGGAGCTGTTTTTT.